The clone carrying this TCR beta chain was recorded only once. Its antigen is not identified. This entry is derived from a study of T cell responses to AZD1222 COVID-19 vaccine. Study-level results: No day 14 peak samples; only post-peak repertoires were characterized.

With 2 bases removed from V and 2 bases from J, the gap between germline ends came to 18 bases. CDR3 size: 17 residues. Per germline, CDR1 MNHNS and CDR2 SASEGT. Libraries were prepared by immunoSEQ multiplex PCR; TCRdb keeps only in-frame clonotypes and omits some of them. The sample includes tens of thousands of clones, 75% to 95% of them seen just once. The sequence came from an adult who received the MenACWY meningococcal vaccine as a control. J is TRBJ1-2 and V is TRBV6-1; the D is unclear. This sample comprised peripheral blood, obtained 28 days after the second dose of the MenACWY control vaccine. CDR3 in DNA: TGTGCCAGCAGTGAACTTTTAAGGGTGATTTCCAACTATGGCTACACCTTC. This sequence encodes CASSELLRVISNYGYTF.